What follows are 16 T cell receptor beta chains derived from one specimen sequenced in a study of beta chain features in type 1 diabetes. Whole-study results and caveats: Across all four CD4+ subsets, people with type 1 diabetes showed modestly shorter TCRB CDR3s.

The sequenced template was cDNA made from the entire isolated RNA. The protocol was immunoSEQ multiplex PCR, while the TCRdb copy is restricted to in-frame clones and leaves out a portion. There are 200,000 to 250,000 clones in the sample; 16% occur only once, and about 0.078% lies in the top ten. These receptors' antigens are unknown. The sequencing input was naive CD4+ T cells from blood. Source of these receptors: a man aged 25-45 years with type 1 diabetes.

The V call is TRBV29-1, the J call TRBJ2-1, with D unresolved. V dropped 4 bases and J dropped 0 bases, with 13 bases sitting between them. CDR1 and CDR2 from the germline V gene are SQVTM and ANQGSEA. The CDR3 is 15 amino acids. For the CDR3, the DNA is TGCAGCGTTGGCGGAAGCGCCAGCTCCTACAATGAGCAGTTCTTC. It yields the protein CSVGGSASSYNEQFF.

There are a few counts of this clone. One junction end disagrees with the germline gene, perhaps due to a read error. This chain connects TRBV28 to TRBJ2-7; perhaps TRBD1 as D (8 bases). This CDR3 is 12 amino acids long. CDR1 and CDR2 (germline): MDHEN, SYDVKM. Here the CDR3 reads CGSGTGSYEQYF. CDR3 nucleotide sequence: TGTGGCAGCGGGACAGGATCCTACGAGCAGTACTTC. Using reference TRBV28 and TRBJ2-7 for the parts outside the CDR3, the full variable domain is DVKVTQSSRYLVKRTGEKVFLECVQDMDHENMFWYRQDPGLGLRLIYFSYDVKMKEKGDIPEGYSVSREKKERFSLILESASTNQTSMYLCGSGTGSYEQYFGPGTRLTVT.

V is TRBV30 and J is TRBJ1-2; 7 positions match TRBD1. CDR1 and CDR2 (germline): GTSNPN, SVGIG (reference sequence). V shed 2 bases and J 8 bases; nucleotides not matched to a gene: 8. CDR3 length: 13 amino acids. CDR3 nucleotides: TGTGCCTGGAGTCCCCAGGGGGAACGAGGCTACACCTTC. It codes for CAWSPQGERGYTF.

About this clone: Mismatch with germline at one junction end may stem from a read error. This chain links TRBV5-1 with TRBJ2-1; a weak D match, TRBD1 (6 bases). Germline CDR1 SGHRS, CDR2 YFSETQ. The CDR3 is 14 residues long. CDR3 in amino acids: CASRLGQSGKEQFF. Here the CDR3 DNA reads TGCGCCAGCAGGTTGGGACAATCGGGTAAGGAGCAGTTCTTC.

The chain employs TRBV12-5 and TRBJ1-1; D is unclear. V was shortened by 7 bases and J by 1 base, with 4 bases between the two germline ends. The CDR3 spans 11 residues. Germline CDR1 LGHNT, CDR2 FRNRAP. The chain's CDR3 is CASAENTEAFF. The CDR3 nucleotides read TGTGCTAGTGCCGAGAACACTGAAGCTTTCTTT. The full variable domain, rest sourced from reference TRBV12-5 and TRBJ1-1, is DARVTQTPRHKVTEMGQEVTMRCQPILGHNTVFWYRQTMMQGLELLAYFRNRAPLDDSGMPKDRFSAEMPDATLATLKIQPSEPRDSAVYFCASAENTEAFFGQGTRLTVV.

A few counts support this clone. The chain carries TRBV5-1 and TRBJ2-2; D remains ambiguous. Trimming took off 6 bases at V and 0 bases at J, with 3 bases between the two ends. The germline CDR1 and CDR2 sequences are SGHRS and YFSETQ. This CDR3 comprises 12 residues. The CDR3 loop reads CASNPNTGELFF. The CDR3 DNA sequence: TGCGCCAGCAACCCGAACACCGGGGAGCTGTTTTTT.

There are a few counts of this clone. The V gene is TRBV9, the J gene TRBJ2-1, with D possibly TRBD1 on 5 matching bases. The CDR3 length is 13 residues. V was shortened by 0 bases and J by 7 bases, with 8 bases between the two germline ends. Germline V gene data show CDR1 as SGDLS and CDR2 as YYNGEE. CDR3 loop: CASSVAGPNEQFF. CDR3 coding DNA: TGTGCCAGCAGCGTAGCAGGGCCGAATGAGCAGTTCTTC.

The V and J genes are TRBV5-1 and TRBJ2-7; the match to TRBD1 covers 9 bases. This CDR3 spans 15 amino acids. CDR1 and CDR2 (germline): SGHRS, YFSETQ. The trim removed 4 bases at V and 5 bases at J, leaving 10 bases unmatched. CDR3 protein: CASSPPGTGINEQYF. The CDR3 DNA sequence: TGCGCCAGCAGCCCACCCGGGACAGGGATCAACGAGCAGTACTTC.

This clone showed up just a few times. The chain couples TRBV30 to TRBJ2-5; TRBD1 matches at 9 bases. The CDR3 consists of 15 residues. Germline CDR1 GTSNPN, CDR2 SVGIG (reference sequence). The CDR3 DNA follows: TGTGCGGGACGAACACAACAGGGGGCGGGAGAGACCCAGTACTTC. Its translation is CAGRTQQGAGETQYF.

This clone was counted only a few times. V and J are TRBV6-5 and TRBJ2-2; a possible D gene is TRBD2 (5 bases). V lost 9 bases and J lost 4, with 15 bases in between. The CDR3 runs 14 residues. The germline gives CDR1 MNHEY, CDR2 SVGAGI. The CDR3 here is CASKDSIGTGELFF. The CDR3 bases are TGTGCCAGTAAGGACTCAATAGGCACCGGGGAGCTGTTTTTT.

The table lists this clone with a few counts. The V and J genes are TRBV4-3 and TRBJ2-7; TRBD1 is a possible D gene (6 bases). CDR1 is LGHNA, CDR2 YSLEER, per germline. V was clipped by 0 bases and J by 5 bases, with 20 bases between them. This CDR3 spans 17 amino acids. The CDR3 is CASSQDPQSVRGNEQYF. The CDR3 DNA sequence: TGCGCCAGCAGCCAAGATCCACAGTCGGTGAGGGGGAACGAGCAGTACTTC.

This rearrangement joins TRBV19 to TRBJ2-6; D remains unclear. Trimming removed 7 bases at V and 7 bases at J, with 14 bases between. The germline gives CDR1 LNHDA, CDR2 SQIVND (reference sequence). The CDR3 covers 14 residues. The CDR3 bases are TGTGCCAGTAATCCCGGCGCAGGTGCCAACGTCCTGACTTTC. Translation gives CASNPGAGANVLTF.

This clone was seen more than once but under ten times. Other DNA sequences of this sample code for an identical CDR3. The chain is built from TRBV29-1 and TRBJ2-1; D is unresolved. Trimming left V 3 bases short and J 6 bases short, with 3 bases between. Germline V gene lookup returns CDR1 SQVTM and CDR2 ANQGSEA. CDR3 length: 10 residues. The CDR3 reads CSVEINEQFF. CDR3 DNA: TGCAGCGTTGAGATCAATGAGCAGTTCTTC.

The rearrangement uses TRBV29-1 and TRBJ2-3, with 11 bases identical to TRBD2. The V gene's germline CDR1 is SQVTM and CDR2 ANQGSEA. The CDR3 spans 12 residues. With V trimmed by 2 bases and J by 9 bases, 1 base remained unmatched. The CDR3 loop reads CSVERTSGTQYF. For the CDR3, the DNA is TGCAGCGTTGAACGGACTAGCGGGACGCAGTATTTT.

V usage is TRBV4-2 and J usage is TRBJ2-5; D ambiguous. Trimming took 0 bases from V and 5 from J, leaving 4 bases between them. Per the germline V gene, CDR1 is LGHNA and CDR2 is YNFKEQ. This CDR3 has 12 residues. The CDR3 DNA reads as TGTGCCAGCAGCCAAGATTCCGAGACCCAGTACTTC. The encoded protein is CASSQDSETQYF.

This clone was seen a handful of times. This chain joins TRBV5-1 and TRBJ2-5; D unresolved. The CDR3 consists of 13 residues. The V and J ends lost 4 bases and 5 bases respectively, with 12 bases between them. Germline assignment: CDR1 SGHRS and CDR2 YFSETQ. CDR3 region: CASSVLERETQYF. The CDR3 coding sequence is TGCGCCAGCAGCGTCCTAGAAAGGGAGACCCAGTACTTC.